The 28 T cell receptor beta chains below all came from one sample that was sequenced in a study of T cells in Graves' hyperthyroidism and ophthalmopathy. Template material for amplifying TCR beta CDR3 regions consisted of RNA transcripts. HTBI primers were employed in a first-round RT-PCR of the TCR CDR3. TCRdb called the multiplex PCR reads again in MiXCR, with one record for every CDR3 protein. The sample records about 520,000 distinct CDR3 sequences, less than 25% being singletons. The sequenced material came from blood. The receptors derive from a woman in her twenties or thirties with Graves' ophthalmopathy.

This clonotype was observed many times. The CDR3 DNA is TGCGCCAGCAGCCAAGGAATCGTGCCAGGGGGCTATGGCTACACCTTC. Translation: CASSQGIVPGGYGYTF. This rearrangement joins TRBV4-3 to TRBJ1-2; 7 nucleotides align to TRBD1. Looked up from germline, CDR1 is LGHNA and CDR2 is YSLEER. J lost 4 bases, V lost 1 base, and 9 bases had no gene match. The CDR3 contains 16 residues.

This clonotype was seen at least ten times. The CDR3 DNA reads as TGTGCCAGCAGTCCTAATACAGGGGGCAGCAATCAGCCCCAGCATTTT. Protein: CASSPNTGGSNQPQHF. The chain links TRBV11-2 to TRBJ1-5; 9 bases agree with TRBD1. With V trimmed by 6 bases and J by 1 base, 7 bases remained unmatched. The germline V gene has CDR1 SGHAT and CDR2 FQNNGV. The CDR3 has 16 amino acids.

This clonotype was observed a few times. The chain recombines TRBV11-2 with TRBJ1-2; 10 nucleotides align to TRBD1. CDR1 SGHAT and CDR2 FQNNGV come from the germline V gene. V lost 6 bases to trimming and J lost 4 bases; unmatched junction nucleotides: 8. The CDR3 spans 15 residues. This CDR3 reads CASRGDRGGSYGYTF. The CDR3 DNA reads TGTGCCAGCAGAGGGGACAGGGGAGGGAGCTATGGCTACACCTTC. Full variable domain (remainder filled in from reference TRBV11-2 and TRBJ1-2): EAGVAQSPRYKIIEKRQSVAFWCNPISGHATLYWYQQILGQGPKLLIQFQNNGVVDDSQLPKDRFSAERLKGVDSTLKIQPAKLEDSAVYLCASRGDRGGSYGYTFGSGTRLTVV.

This clonotype was recorded at least ten times. This chain uses TRBV7-2 with TRBJ2-2; D remains unclear. This CDR3 contains 14 residues. The germline CDR1 and CDR2 sequences are SGHTA and FQGNSA. Deletions cut 2 bases from V and 5 bases from J, with 9 bases between. The CDR3 region has the DNA TGTGCCAGCAGCTTAATATGGTCGACCGGGGAGCTGTTTTTT. Amino acids: CASSLIWSTGELFF.

The rearrangement joins TRBV15 to TRBJ1-1, with D perhaps TRBD1 (5 bases). Trimming removed 5 bases from V and 1 base from J, with 14 bases in between. Germline loops: CDR1 LNHNV, CDR2 YYDKDF (reference sequence). The CDR3 has 15 amino acids. The chain's CDR3 is CATSPGRGQNTEAFF. In DNA form, the CDR3 reads TGTGCCACCAGCCCGGGGAGGGGCCAGAACACTGAAGCTTTCTTT.

CDR3 sequence reads: CATSSTGDETQYF. CDR3 nucleotide sequence: TGTGCCACCAGCAGTACAGGGGACGAGACCCAGTACTTC. The chain has TRBV15 and TRBJ2-5; 7 nucleotides match TRBD1. The V gene's germline CDR1 is LNHNV and CDR2 YYDKDF (reference sequence). The CDR3 covers 13 residues. The V and J ends lost 3 bases and 5 bases, in that order; junction bases with no gene match: 3.

This clonotype showed up many times. This rearrangement joins TRBV28 to TRBJ1-6; unclear D gene. Germline CDR1 is MDHEN and CDR2 is SYDVKM. Between the trimmed V and J ends, which lost 2 bases and 0 bases, there was a span of 11 bases. The CDR3 is made up of 17 amino acids. CDR3 DNA sequence: TGTGCCAGCAGTTTACCCCCGGGGAGCTCCTATAATTCACCCCTCCACTTT. The encoded protein is CASSLPPGSSYNSPLHF. Looking up the rest from reference TRBV28 and TRBJ1-6 gives the full variable domain: DVKVTQSSRYLVKRTGEKVFLECVQDMDHENMFWYRQDPGLGLRLIYFSYDVKMKEKGDIPEGYSVSREKKERFSLILESASTNQTSMYLCASSLPPGSSYNSPLHFGNGTRLTVT.

This clonotype was picked up a small number of times. The chain employs TRBV4-3 and TRBJ2-7, with a possible D match to TRBD2 (6 bases). V gave up 0 bases and J gave up 3 bases, with 21 bases separating them. This CDR3 is 18 amino acids long. Per germline, CDR1 LGHNA and CDR2 YSLEER. Here the CDR3 reads CASSQDLRSRGLIYEQYF. For the CDR3, the DNA is TGCGCCAGCAGCCAAGATCTTCGGTCGAGGGGACTGATCTACGAGCAGTACTTC.

This chain joins TRBV11-2 and TRBJ1-3; D remains ambiguous. Trimming removed 7 bases from V and 0 bases from J, with 10 bases in between. This CDR3 comprises 14 residues. The V gene's germline CDR1 is SGHAT and CDR2 FQNNGV. Written as DNA, the CDR3 is TGTGCCAGCACCGCCTTGCACTCTGGAAACACCATATATTTT. Amino acid sequence: CASTALHSGNTIYF.

In this sample, this clonotype turned up a few times. The chain employs TRBV10-1 and TRBJ2-7; D not certain. The CDR3 totals 14 residues. CDR1 and CDR2 (germline): WNHNN, SYGVQD (reference sequence). V gave up 0 bases and J gave up 1 base, with 7 bases separating them. Here the CDR3 DNA reads TGCGCCAGCAGTGAGTCGTTCTCGTCCTACGAGCAGTACTTC. This gives the protein CASSESFSSYEQYF.

The table lists this clonotype with many counts. The chain has TRBV27 and TRBJ2-6; D unclear. Trimming removed 5 bases at V and 1 base at J, with 9 bases between. The CDR3 totals 15 residues. The V gene's germline CDR1 is MNHEY and CDR2 SMNVEV (reference sequence). This chain's CDR3 is CASSNGHSGANVLTF. The CDR3 bases are TGTGCCAGCAGTAATGGTCATTCTGGGGCCAACGTCCTGACTTTC.

This clonotype showed up many times. The CDR3, as DNA: TGCAGCGTTGAAGAAGAGACCCAGTACTTC. Amino acid sequence: CSVEEETQYF. This chain connects TRBV29-1 to TRBJ2-5; D is ambiguous. The CDR3 totals 10 residues. Per the germline V gene, CDR1 is SQVTM and CDR2 is ANQGSEA. Trimming shortened V by 0 bases and J by 4 bases, and 0 bases separated the two germline ends.

This clonotype was seen only a few times. This chain joins TRBV11-1 and TRBJ1-2; D not resolved. The length of the CDR3 is 16 residues. V was shortened by 5 bases and J by 4 bases, with 20 bases between the two germline ends. Germline V CDR1 and CDR2: SGHAT, FQDESV (reference sequence). CDR3 nucleotide sequence: TGTGCCAGCAGCCCCCCCCTGCGGCAAGACCTCTATGGCTACACCTTC. Translating gives CASSPPLRQDLYGYTF.

The CDR3 here is CASSGQDLYEQYF. CDR3 nucleotides: TGTGCCAGCAGTGGTCAGGACCTCTACGAGCAGTACTTC. The genes are TRBV25-1 and TRBJ2-7; no reliable D call. This CDR3 region has 13 residues. V lost 4 bases and J 3 bases, leaving 10 bases between the germline ends. Germline CDR1 MGHDK, CDR2 SYGVNS.

In this sample, this clonotype turned up many times. The V call is TRBV7-8, the J call TRBJ2-4, with D possibly being TRBD2 (7 bases). This CDR3 spans 17 amino acids. Germline V gives CDR1 SGHVS, CDR2 FQNEAQ. Between the trimmed V and J ends, which lost 5 bases and 0 bases, there was a span of 17 bases. CDR3 amino acids: CASSTLGEGEAKNIQYF. CDR3 sequence (DNA): TGTGCCAGCAGCACCCTCGGGGAGGGGGAAGCCAAAAACATTCAGTACTTC.

This chain links TRBV12-3 or TRBV12-4 with TRBJ2-7, with 12 bases matching TRBD1. The CDR3 length is 17 residues. Trimming removed 2 bases from V and 5 bases from J; junction bases left unmatched: 10. This CDR3 reads CASSLIGLGQGANEQYF. The CDR3 DNA follows: TGTGCCAGCAGTTTAATAGGGTTGGGACAGGGGGCCAACGAGCAGTACTTC.

This clonotype has ten or more counts. The rearrangement links TRBV2 to TRBJ2-3; 8 bases are shared with TRBD1. Germline lookup yields CDR1 SNHLY and CDR2 FYNNEI. CDR3 length: 15 amino acids. After removal of 1 base from V and 5 bases from J, the junction contained 5 bases not matched to a gene. The CDR3 is CASSEGGRGLDTQYF. Written as DNA, the CDR3 is TGTGCCAGCAGTGAAGGCGGCAGGGGGCTAGATACGCAGTATTTT.

This sequence joins TRBV7-2 and TRBJ2-5, with a possible D match to TRBD2 (5 bases). Trimming took 5 bases from V and 3 from J, leaving 16 bases between them. The CDR3 is 15 amino acids. Looked up from germline, CDR1 is SGHTA and CDR2 is FQGNSA. The CDR3 nucleotides read TGTGCCAGCAGCCTAGTGGACTCCCCAAAAGAGACCCAGTACTTC. It codes for CASSLVDSPKETQYF. Supplemented by reference TRBV7-2 and TRBJ2-5, the full variable domain reads GAGVSQSPSNKVTEKGKDVELRCDPISGHTALYWYRQSLGQGLEFLIYFQGNSAPDKSGLPSDRFSAERTGGSVSTLTIQRTQQEDSAVYLCASSLVDSPKETQYFGPGTRLLVL.

V gene TRBV7-2 combines with J gene TRBJ2-4, with no clear D. Germline lookup yields CDR1 SGHTA and CDR2 FQGNSA. The ends were cut back, 5 bases at V and 4 bases at J, with 15 bases in the middle. This CDR3 contains 15 residues. The CDR3 here is CASSHPSMAKNIQYF. In nucleotides, the CDR3 is TGTGCCAGCAGCCACCCTTCCATGGCGAAAAACATTCAGTACTTC. Using reference TRBV7-2 and TRBJ2-4 for the parts outside the CDR3, the full variable domain is GAGVSQSPSNKVTEKGKDVELRCDPISGHTALYWYRQSLGQGLEFLIYFQGNSAPDKSGLPSDRFSAERTGGSVSTLTIQRTQQEDSAVYLCASSHPSMAKNIQYFGAGTRLSVL.

The rearrangement joins TRBV19 to TRBJ1-2, with 8 bases lining up with TRBD1. Trimming took 7 bases from V and 7 from J; bases not matched to a gene: 8. This CDR3 region has 13 residues. Germline V gives CDR1 LNHDA, CDR2 SQIVND (reference sequence). The CDR3 sequence is CASTPQGAVGYTF. The CDR3 DNA is TGTGCCAGTACCCCCCAGGGGGCCGTTGGCTACACCTTC.

This clonotype came up many times. The chain couples TRBV15 to TRBJ1-3, with D maybe TRBD1 (5 bases). Trimming removed 3 bases at V and 2 bases at J, with 17 bases between. Germline V CDR1 and CDR2: LNHNV, YYDKDF (reference sequence). The CDR3 extends over 17 amino acids. The CDR3 sequence: CATSSEKYLGPGNTIYF. CDR3 bases: TGTGCCACCAGCAGTGAAAAATACTTGGGACCTGGAAACACCATATATTTT.

This clonotype came up many times. In DNA form, the CDR3 reads TGTGCCAGTAGTAAAGAGAGGGACACTGAAGCTTTCTTT. Translation gives CASSKERDTEAFF. The chain has TRBV19 and TRBJ1-1, with D hard to call. This CDR3 is built from 13 residues. Germline V lookup: CDR1 LNHDA, CDR2 SQIVND (reference sequence). V was clipped by 4 bases and J by 3 bases, with 9 bases between them. The entire variable domain, with the rest obtained from reference TRBV19 and TRBJ1-1, is as follows: DGGITQSPKYLFRKEGQNVTLSCEQNLNHDAMYWYRQDPGQGLRLIYYSQIVNDFQKGDIAEGYSVSREKKESFPLTVTSAQKNPTAFYLCASSKERDTEAFFGQGTRLTVV.

The chain recombines TRBV12-3 or TRBV12-4 with TRBJ1-3, with D unclear. The V end was cut by 6 bases, the J end by 4 bases, with 13 bases between. This CDR3 region has 14 residues. The CDR3 loop reads CASSPPDRGNTIYF. CDR3 in DNA: TGTGCCAGCAGCCCCCCGGACCGCGGAAACACCATATATTTT.

This clonotype was seen ten or more times. This chain links TRBV6-1 with TRBJ1-2; 8 bases align to TRBD1. CDR1 and CDR2 from the germline V gene are MNHNS and SASEGT. The CDR3 is 14 residues long. J was trimmed by 6 bases and V by 5 bases; bases with no gene match: 8. CDR3 amino acids: CASSIGQGTHGYTF. Here the CDR3 DNA reads TGTGCCAGCAGTATCGGACAGGGAACTCATGGCTACACCTTC.

This clonotype was counted many times. In DNA form, the CDR3 reads TGTGCCAGCTCACCAGGGGCGGTATATGGCTACACCTTC. Protein product: CASSPGAVYGYTF. This rearrangement joins TRBV18 to TRBJ1-2, with D perhaps TRBD1 (5 bases). Trimming took 2 bases from V and 5 from J, leaving 9 bases between them. The CDR3 contains 13 residues. Germline CDR1 and CDR2: KGHSH and LQKENI.

The rearrangement uses TRBV5-1 and TRBJ1-1; D might be TRBD1 (5 bases). Between the trimmed V and J ends, which lost 3 bases and 5 bases, there was a span of 20 bases. Germline V gives CDR1 SGHRS, CDR2 YFSETQ. The CDR3 has 16 amino acids. The CDR3 bases are TGCGCCAGCAGCTGGGGGAATCGGGATTGGGGGACTGAAGCTTTCTTT. Its protein product is CASSWGNRDWGTEAFF.

In its sample, this clonotype was seen many times. The genes are TRBV27 and TRBJ1-1, with D perhaps TRBD1 (6 bases). Between the trimmed V and J ends, which lost 5 bases and 1 base, there was a span of 20 bases. Per germline, CDR1 MNHEY and CDR2 SMNVEV (reference sequence). The CDR3 totals 17 residues. The DNA of the CDR3 is TGTGCCAGCAGTCCTTTGACAGGAACCCCTAGGAACACTGAAGCTTTCTTT. Residues: CASSPLTGTPRNTEAFF.

This clonotype was picked up a small number of times. The chain uses TRBV6-5 and TRBJ2-3; the D is unclear. Germline V gene lookup returns CDR1 MNHEY and CDR2 SVGAGI. Trimming pared 3 bases from V and 2 bases from J, leaving 12 bases between. The CDR3 length is 15 residues. DNA for the CDR3: TGTGCCAGCAGTTATGTACAGACCTTCACAGATACGCAGTATTTT. Protein sequence: CASSYVQTFTDTQYF.